These 10 T cell receptor beta chains originate from one sample sequenced in a study of T cell repertoires in cytomegalovirus infection. Via MiXCR, TCRdb re-called the reads, giving one row per CDR3 protein. The table shows some 220,000 distinct CDR3 sequences, with about 38% occurring only once. Which antigens these TCRs recognize remains unknown. The sample consisted of CD8+ T cells from cultured PBMCs, taken from culture after CMV antigen stimulation. The receptors originated from a human donor in good health (CMV status not recorded). Some clones in this sample may be carry-over from other donors' samples.

This clonotype has more than one count but fewer than ten. This rearrangement joins TRBV7-3 to TRBJ2-1; 7 positions match TRBD1. CDR1 and CDR2 (germline): SGHTA, FQGTGA. After removal of 5 bases from V and 5 bases from J, the junction contained 9 bases not matched to a gene. The CDR3 covers 15 residues. The CDR3 sequence is CASSRSGTANNEQFF. The CDR3 DNA follows: TGTGCCAGCAGCCGCTCCGGGACAGCGAACAATGAGCAGTTCTTC.

The gene calls are TRBV10-1 and TRBJ2-1, with D maybe TRBD2 (6 bases). Trimming pared 3 bases from V and 9 bases from J, leaving 15 bases between. CDR1 and CDR2 from the germline V gene are WNHNN and SYGVQD (reference sequence). This CDR3 region has 14 residues. CDR3 amino acids: CASSDSFGGAEQFF. The CDR3 DNA follows: TGCGCCAGCAGTGATTCCTTTGGAGGGGCTGAGCAGTTCTTC.

This clonotype was seen only a few times. The chain is built from TRBV5-6 and TRBJ2-1; perhaps TRBD2 as D (5 bases). With 3 bases removed from V and 4 bases from J, the gap between germline ends came to 8 bases. The CDR3 has 13 amino acids. CDR1 and CDR2 (germline): SGHDT, YYEEEE. DNA for the CDR3: TGTGCCAGCAGCTCGCGGGTGTACAATGAGCAGTTCTTC. It codes for CASSSRVYNEQFF. The whole variable domain, filled in from reference TRBV5-6 and TRBJ2-1, reads DAGVTQSPTHLIKTRGQQVTLRCSPKSGHDTVSWYQQALGQGPQFIFQYYEEEERQRGNFPDRFSGHQFPNYSSELNVNALLLGDSALYLCASSSRVYNEQFFGPGTRLTVL.

The rearrangement uses TRBV7-2 and TRBJ2-5; D not certain. Trimming stripped 5 bases from V and 3 bases from J, with 10 bases between. The CDR3 covers 13 residues. From germline, CDR1 is SGHTA and CDR2 FQGNSA. The DNA of the CDR3 is TGTGCCAGCAGCCCATGGATCGAAGAGACCCAGTACTTC. This encodes CASSPWIEETQYF.

This chain connects TRBV6-4 to TRBJ2-2; 7 bases are a match to TRBD2. Germline assignment: CDR1 MRHNA and CDR2 SNTAGT. Germline trimming cut 6 bases from V and 6 bases from J; bases unmatched to any gene: 4. This CDR3 is 13 amino acids long. The CDR3 loop is CASRELAPGELFF. In nucleotides, the CDR3 is TGTGCCAGCAGGGAACTAGCGCCCGGGGAGCTGTTTTTT.

Notes on this clonotype: Compared with germline, one end of the junction differs, possibly owing to a read error. The chain uses TRBV7-7 and TRBJ2-2; D gene unclear. Germline V gene data show CDR1 as SSHAT and CDR2 as FNYEAQ (reference sequence). The CDR3 is 12 amino acids. The CDR3 loop is CASSLEAGELFF. In nucleotides, the CDR3 is TGTGCTAGCAGCTTAGAGGCCGGGGAGCTGTTTTTT.

V gene TRBV28 combines with J gene TRBJ2-4; D not certain. The CDR3 contains 16 residues. V lost 1 base and J 0 bases, leaving 10 bases between the germline ends. Germline CDR1 MDHEN, CDR2 SYDVKM. The CDR3 is CASSLLSDEAKNIQYF. The CDR3 DNA reads as TGTGCCAGCAGTTTATTATCGGACGAAGCCAAAAACATTCAGTACTTC.

This clonotype was counted a few times. The J gene is TRBJ2-5, the V gene TRBV7-2; D may be TRBD2 (7 bases). This CDR3 has 16 amino acids. V lost 1 base to trimming and J lost 5 bases, with 17 bases between them. CDR1 is SGHTA, CDR2 FQGNSA, per germline. The CDR3 is CASSLDGGGVWETQYF. For the CDR3, the DNA is TGTGCCAGCAGCTTAGATGGGGGGGGCGTGTGGGAGACCCAGTACTTC.

The genes are TRBV27 and TRBJ2-1; D tentatively reads TRBD1 or TRBD2 (6 bases each). V shed 6 bases and J shed 0 bases, with 15 bases lying between them. CDR1 and CDR2 (germline): MNHEY, SMNVEV (reference sequence). This CDR3 comprises 16 residues. This CDR3 is CASSPPRGASYNEQFF. The CDR3 DNA reads as TGTGCCAGCAGCCCCCCGAGGGGGGCCTCCTACAATGAGCAGTTCTTC.

This clonotype was recorded a few times. The junction shows a germline mismatch at one end, possibly a read error. The chain couples TRBV7-7 to TRBJ2-2, with 13 bases lining up with TRBD2. Germline V CDR1 and CDR2: SSHAT, FNYEAQ (reference sequence). The length of the CDR3 is 17 residues. The CDR3 here is CASSLARLAGGTGELFF. The CDR3 region has the DNA TGTGCTAGCAGCTTAGCGCGACTAGCGGGAGGAACCGGGGAGCTGTTTTTT.